The 20 T cell receptor beta chains reported below all come from one sample, sequenced in a study of blood T cells in healthy people across ages. Primed by a sample-barcoded 5' primer and a J-beta primer mix, a second PCR proceeded for roughly 7 to 11 cycles. TCRdb re-derived calls from the 5' RACE reads in MiXCR, one entry per CDR3 protein. This table has about a million distinct CDR3 sequences, roughly 50% appearing once. Sequencing used blood. These receptors all come from a woman aged 60-75 years in good health.

This clonotype was seen repeatedly, ten times or more. The rearrangement uses TRBV29-1 and TRBJ1-1; 11 bases agree with TRBD1. This CDR3 has 14 amino acids. The V gene end was trimmed by 5 bases and the J gene end by 8 bases; junction bases not matched to a gene: 10. Germline V gene lookup returns CDR1 SQVTM and CDR2 ANQGSEA. CDR3 region: CSVRFGTGGSEAFF. The CDR3 nucleotides read TGCAGCGTTAGATTCGGGACAGGGGGTTCGGAAGCTTTCTTT.

The chain recombines TRBV12-3 or TRBV12-4 with TRBJ2-3; D remains unclear. Trimming pared 9 bases from V and 0 bases from J, leaving 28 bases between. CDR3 size: 19 residues. CDR3 sequence reads: CASLREVGLGGTSTDTQYF. CDR3 nucleotide sequence: TGTGCCAGTCTGCGCGAGGTAGGGTTGGGCGGAACTAGCACAGATACGCAGTATTTT.

For this clonotype: A junction boundary mismatches the germline segment, possibly from a read error. This sequence joins TRBV24-1 and TRBJ2-3; D may be TRBD2 (5 bases). Germline-derived CDR1 and CDR2 are KGHDR and SFDVKD. CDR3 length: 11 amino acids. The CDR3 sequence: CTTSEGYTQYF. Here the CDR3 DNA reads TGTACCACCAGTGAGGGCTATACGCAGTATTTT.

The gene calls are TRBV30 and TRBJ2-7; the match to TRBD1 covers 8 bases. V was pared by 6 bases and J by 5 bases, with 9 bases of the junction left unmatched. The CDR3 is 13 amino acids. Germline V gene sequence: CDR1 GTSNPN, CDR2 SVGIG (reference sequence). The DNA for the CDR3 is TGTGCCTGTTCCCTGGACAGGGCGCACGAGCAGTACTTC. Encoded protein: CACSLDRAHEQYF. The full variable domain, completed using reference TRBV30 and TRBJ2-7, is SQTIHQWPATLVQPVGSPLSLECTVEGTSNPNLYWYRQAAGRGLQLLFYSVGIGQISSEVPQNLSASRPQDRQFILSSKKLLLSDSGFYLCACSLDRAHEQYFGPGTRLTVT.

The rearrangement joins TRBV5-1 to TRBJ2-3, with 7 bases matching TRBD2. V lost 0 bases to trimming and J lost 5 bases; unmatched junction nucleotides: 6. The germline V gene has CDR1 SGHRS and CDR2 YFSETQ. The CDR3 covers 15 residues. CDR3 sequence (DNA): TGCGCCAGCAGCTTGGTGGCGGGAGCGGAAGATACGCAGTATTTT. Its translation is CASSLVAGAEDTQYF.

The rearrangement uses TRBV29-1 and TRBJ2-4; 14 nucleotides align to TRBD2. V shed 6 bases, J shed 13 bases, and the junction held 11 bases outside the gene matches. Germline assignment: CDR1 SQVTM and CDR2 ANQGSEA. There are 14 residues in the CDR3. Here the CDR3 DNA reads TGCAGCGTGGGACTAGCGGGAGTAATAGAGGCCCAGTACTTC. Its translation is CSVGLAGVIEAQYF.

The V call is TRBV14, the J call TRBJ2-7; D is perhaps TRBD1 or TRBD2 (5 bases each). The CDR3 length is 18 residues. Looked up from germline, CDR1 is SGHDN and CDR2 is FVKESK. Between the trimmed V and J ends, which lost 4 bases and 2 bases, there was a span of 24 bases. DNA for the CDR3: TGTGCCAGCAGCCCGAAACAGACCGGGGACGAACCAGCCTACGAGCAGTACTTC. Translated, it gives CASSPKQTGDEPAYEQYF.

V is TRBV6-6 and J is TRBJ2-7; D ambiguous. Between the trimmed V and J ends, which lost 5 bases and 7 bases, there was a span of 15 bases. This CDR3 is 13 amino acids long. Looked up from germline, CDR1 is MNHNY and CDR2 is SVGAGI (reference sequence). The CDR3 is CASSPAMGTEQYF. CDR3 nucleotide sequence: TGTGCCAGCAGTCCCGCTATGGGAACGGAGCAGTACTTC.

This chain connects TRBV20-1 to TRBJ1-5; D call uncertain. This CDR3 has 16 amino acids. Between the trimmed V and J ends, which lost 1 base and 3 bases, there was a span of 16 bases. The V gene's germline CDR1 is DFQATT and CDR2 SNEGSKA (reference sequence). The CDR3 region is CSARVRGRGINQPQHF. Here the CDR3 DNA reads TGCAGTGCTAGAGTCCGAGGACGGGGAATCAATCAGCCCCAGCATTTT.

The V call is TRBV20-1, the J call TRBJ2-5; D is ambiguous. The closer fit of TRBJ2-7 to the DNA end suggests the J call may be wrong. CDR3 length: 14 residues. Germline CDR1 reads DFQATT; CDR2 reads SNEGSKA (reference sequence). The DNA of the CDR3 is TGCAGTGCTAGGGGTCGGCAGACCTGGGCCGAGCAGTACTTC. Amino acids: CSARGRQTWAEQYF.

The V gene is TRBV2, the J gene TRBJ2-7, with D hard to call. CDR1 is SNHLY, CDR2 FYNNEI, per germline. The CDR3 loop spans 15 amino acids. V was trimmed by 1 base and J by 0 bases, leaving 10 bases between them. CDR3 coding DNA: TGTGCCAGCAGTGAAGGACCAATAAGCTCCTACGAGCAGTACTTC. Amino acid sequence: CASSEGPISSYEQYF.

V is TRBV7-9 and J is TRBJ2-3, with 8 bases aligning to TRBD2. CDR1 and CDR2 from the germline V gene are SEHNR and FQNEAQ (reference sequence). The CDR3 has 15 amino acids. V was clipped by 5 bases and J by 5 bases; unmatched bases: 9. CDR3 DNA sequence: TGTGCCAGCAGCCCCCAAGGGCGGGGGGTAGATACGCAGTATTTT. Its translation: CASSPQGRGVDTQYF.

The V gene is TRBV7-8, the J gene TRBJ2-4; maybe TRBD1 (5 bases). CDR3 length equals 16 residues. V shed 3 bases and J shed 15 bases, with 27 bases lying between them. CDR1 is SGHVS, CDR2 FQNEAQ, per germline. The CDR3 protein is CASSFWVRVRSYERYF. DNA for the CDR3: TGTGCCAGCAGCTTTTGGGTCAGGGTAAGATCCTACGAGCGGTACTTC.

J is TRBJ2-1 and V is TRBV12-3 or TRBV12-4, with TRBD1 as a possible D gene (7 bases). The CDR3 has 15 residues. V lost 6 bases to trimming and J lost 4 bases, with 16 bases between them. The CDR3 here is CASSNSPGGYNEQFF. CDR3 nucleotides: TGTGCCAGCAGCAACAGTCCAGGGGGGTACAATGAGCAGTTCTTC.

In its sample, this clonotype was seen once. The chain is built from TRBV20-1 and TRBJ2-3; the D is unclear. This CDR3 contains 13 residues. With 2 bases removed from V and 4 bases from J, the gap between germline ends came to 10 bases. CDR1 is DFQATT, CDR2 SNEGSKA, per germline (reference sequence). DNA of the CDR3: TGCAGTGCTAGAATGGGGTTTGCAGATACGCAGTATTTT. It is translated as CSARMGFADTQYF.

The chain joins TRBV3-1 to TRBJ2-7, with TRBD2 identical over 11 bases. The CDR3 sequence is 17 residues long. CDR1 LGHDT and CDR2 YNNKEL come from the germline V gene (reference sequence). With V trimmed by 3 bases and J by 0 bases, 7 bases remained unmatched. CDR3 in DNA: TGTGCCAGCAGCCACGGGCGACTAGCGGGAAGCTCCTACGAGCAGTACTTC. Translating it yields CASSHGRLAGSSYEQYF.

The rearrangement links TRBV20-1 to TRBJ2-3, with D possibly TRBD1 on 6 matching bases. This CDR3 is built from 15 residues. V was trimmed by 5 bases and J by 1 base, leaving 16 bases between them. CDR1 is DFQATT and CDR2 is SNEGSKA in the germline V gene (reference sequence). CDR3 in DNA: TGCAGTGCTCCCCACAGGGCGACGCGCACAGATACGCAGTATTTT. Translation: CSAPHRATRTDTQYF.

The chain links TRBV27 to TRBJ1-5, with D unclear. There are 15 residues in the CDR3. V was trimmed by 10 bases and J by 11 bases, leaving 27 bases between them. Germline V gives CDR1 MNHEY, CDR2 SMNVEV (reference sequence). The CDR3 spells CANSSRRSAGRSQHF. In DNA, the CDR3 is TGTGCCAACAGCTCTAGGAGGTCAGCCGGAAGGTCCCAGCATTTT.

This clonotype has just one count. The rearrangement joins TRBV5-1 to TRBJ2-6; tentative D call: TRBD1 (5 bases). Trimming removed 5 bases from V and 0 bases from J, with 12 bases in between. The CDR3 totals 16 residues. Germline CDR1 and CDR2: SGHRS and YFSETQ. The CDR3, as DNA: TGCGCCAGCAGTTCCGGACACCTCTCTGGGGCCAACGTCCTGACTTTC. The encoded protein is CASSSGHLSGANVLTF.

As for this clonotype: The final CDR3 position lacks the conserved phenylalanine or tryptophan, pointing to a likely read error. The V gene is TRBV14, the J gene TRBJ2-3, with D perhaps TRBD2 (5 bases). This CDR3 has 14 amino acids. The germline CDR1 and CDR2 sequences are SGHDN and FVKESK. V lost 4 bases, J lost 8 bases, and 16 bases lay in between. The CDR3 protein is CASSPSPNAGTQYS. The CDR3 nucleotides read TGTGCCAGCAGCCCATCCCCCAACGCGGGTACGCAGTATTCT.